Below are 10 T cell receptor beta chains sequenced from a single sample in a study of cytomegalovirus exposure and HLA in healthy donors. PCR amplification relied on 60 Vbeta primers (plus 13 Jbeta primers). Clones were sequenced by immunoSEQ multiplex PCR, and TCRdb holds only the in-frame ones, with some missing. The table includes 210,000 or so clones, under 85% detected once. Sequencing used PBMCs. These receptors were taken from a woman in her forties or fifties in good health and CMV-seropositive.

The CDR3 nucleotides are TGTGCCAGCAGTCGCGACGGACTCCGGGGGGATGGCTACACCTTC. It codes for CASSRDGLRGDGYTF. The chain uses TRBV9 and TRBJ1-2; possibly TRBD1 for D (5 bases). The CDR3 is 15 residues long. Germline V gene sequence: CDR1 SGDLS, CDR2 YYNGEE. Trimming took 5 bases from V and 6 from J, leaving 20 bases between them. Filled out from reference TRBV9 and TRBJ1-2, the complete variable domain reads DSGVTQTPKHLITATGQRVTLRCSPRSGDLSVYWYQQSLDQGLQFLIQYYNGEERAKGNILERFSAQQFPDLHSELNLSSLELGDSALYFCASSRDGLRGDGYTFGSGTRLTVV.

The chain employs TRBV28 and TRBJ1-1; TRBD1 is a possible D gene (5 bases). The CDR3 has 14 residues. Trimming took 8 bases from V and 3 from J, leaving 16 bases between them. Germline V gene sequence: CDR1 MDHEN, CDR2 SYDVKM. In DNA form, the CDR3 reads TGTGCCAGCGGACTGACTGGGGGGTACACTGAAGCTTTCTTT. Translated, it gives CASGLTGGYTEAFF.

A few counts support this clone. The J gene is TRBJ1-1, the V gene TRBV6-5; TRBD1 is a possible D gene (6 bases). There are 15 residues in the CDR3. Trimming cost V 5 bases and J 1 base, with 14 bases left between them. CDR1 is MNHEY, CDR2 SVGAGI, per germline. This CDR3 is CASSNEDRGNTEAFF. The CDR3, as DNA: TGTGCCAGCAGTAACGAGGACAGAGGGAACACTGAAGCTTTCTTT.

The chain carries TRBV27 and TRBJ2-7; 9 bases fit TRBD2. The trim removed 6 bases at V and 4 bases at J, leaving 10 bases unmatched. The germline V gene encodes CDR1 MNHEY and CDR2 SMNVEV (reference sequence). CDR3 length: 15 amino acids. The CDR3 sequence is CASRVGLAGRYEQYF. As DNA, the CDR3 is TGTGCCAGCAGGGTGGGGCTAGCGGGGCGGTACGAGCAGTACTTC.

V gene TRBV5-1 combines with J gene TRBJ1-2, with D possibly being TRBD1 (5 bases). Trimming took off 3 bases at V and 5 bases at J, with 11 bases between the two ends. Germline loops: CDR1 SGHRS, CDR2 YFSETQ. The CDR3 is made up of 13 amino acids. The CDR3 spells CASSSGREYGYTF. DNA of the CDR3: TGCGCCAGCAGCTCCGGCAGGGAATATGGCTACACCTTC.

V gene TRBV2 combines with J gene TRBJ1-1, with D unresolved. Germline values: CDR1 SNHLY, CDR2 FYNNEI. There are 12 residues in the CDR3. With 2 bases removed from V and 11 bases from J, the gap between germline ends came to 12 bases. The CDR3 region has the DNA TGTGCCAGCAGTGAATTCGGGGTGTTGGCTTTCTTT. This translates into CASSEFGVLAFF.

The rearrangement joins TRBV7-9 to TRBJ2-2; 8 nucleotides agree with TRBD1. This CDR3 has 16 residues. The trim removed 5 bases at V and 4 bases at J, leaving 9 bases unmatched. CDR1 and CDR2 from the germline V gene are SEHNR and FQNEAQ (reference sequence). The chain's CDR3 is CASSGEDRAGTGELFF. The CDR3 DNA follows: TGTGCCAGCAGCGGCGAGGACAGGGCGGGCACCGGGGAGCTGTTTTTT.

The chain employs TRBV5-1 and TRBJ2-1, with 9 positions matching TRBD1. V gave up 0 bases and J gave up 4 bases; unmatched junction bases: 2. There are 15 residues in the CDR3. Germline lookup yields CDR1 SGHRS and CDR2 YFSETQ. CDR3 sequence: CASSLEGQGYNEQFF. The CDR3 DNA reads TGCGCCAGCAGCTTGGAAGGACAGGGGTACAATGAGCAGTTCTTC.

For this clone: The limits of the CDR3 on the DNA are not certain, so only TCRdb's listed CDR3 is given. The gene calls are TRBV6-5 and TRBJ1-1; the table gives TRBD1 as D, unverified against the DNA. Germline V CDR1 and CDR2: MNHEY, SVGAGI. The CDR3 length is 13 residues, termini included. The CDR3 region is CASSTSRQGEAFF.

The rearrangement joins TRBV5-1 to TRBJ2-5; D unclear. This CDR3 spans 13 amino acids. V was cut by 0 bases and J by 3 bases, with 6 bases left in between. Germline lookup yields CDR1 SGHRS and CDR2 YFSETQ. In nucleotides, the CDR3 is TGCGCCAGCAGCTTGGTACAGAAAGAGACCCAGTACTTC. Its protein is CASSLVQKETQYF.